These 29 T cell receptor beta chains came from one sample sequenced in a study of shared clonotypes between healthy human individuals. Terminally differentiated effector memory CD45RA+ cells were excluded by CCR7 positive selection of CD45RO-negative cells. Profiled with immunoSEQ multiplex PCR; TCRdb holds only in-frame clones, not every one. The top ten clones hold 0.3% of a sample with around 580,000 clones, 95% to 98% of them seen once. The material sequenced was naive CD8+ T cells sorted from blood. The receptors were gathered from a man aged 25-40 years in good health.

This rearrangement joins TRBV10-1 to TRBJ1-1; weak D call: TRBD1 (5 bases). The CDR3 has 18 residues. Germline V gene lookup returns CDR1 WNHNN and CDR2 SYGVQD (reference sequence). Trimming shortened V by 3 bases and J by 3 bases, and 23 bases separated the two germline ends. Here the CDR3 reads CASSEGGQGGDADTEAFF. The CDR3 nucleotides are TGCGCCAGCAGTGAAGGTGGGCAGGGTGGAGACGCTGACACTGAAGCTTTCTTT.

The chain is built from TRBV27 and TRBJ1-2; TRBD1 is a possible D gene (5 bases). The CDR3 loop spans 13 amino acids. Germline assignment: CDR1 MNHEY and CDR2 SMNVEV (reference sequence). V lost 6 bases to trimming and J lost 8 bases, with 16 bases between them. This CDR3 reads CASSPGFPWGYTF. For the CDR3, the DNA is TGTGCCAGCAGCCCAGGGTTCCCTTGGGGCTACACCTTC.

The genes are TRBV7-9 and TRBJ1-4, with 8 bases identical to TRBD1. CDR1 and CDR2 from the germline V gene are SEHNR and FQNEAQ (reference sequence). The CDR3 extends over 17 amino acids. Unmatched junction bases numbered 12, after V lost 5 bases and J lost 4 bases. The CDR3 here is CASSQAGQGLRNEKLFF. The CDR3 nucleotides are TGTGCCAGCAGCCAAGCCGGACAGGGACTCCGTAATGAAAAACTGTTTTTT.

This sequence joins TRBV4-3 and TRBJ1-1; no reliable D call. Deletions cut 0 bases from V and 1 base from J, with 9 bases between. This CDR3 has 15 residues. CDR1 and CDR2 from the germline V gene are LGHNA and YSLEER. The CDR3 region has the DNA TGCGCCAGCAGCCAAGATCAGGCATGGAACACTGAAGCTTTCTTT. Its translation: CASSQDQAWNTEAFF.

V is TRBV5-4 and J is TRBJ2-7; D is possibly TRBD1 or TRBD2 (5 bases each). The CDR3 length is 15 residues. Trimming shortened V by 4 bases and J by 2 bases, and 16 bases separated the two germline ends. The germline V gene has CDR1 SGHNT and CDR2 YYREEE (reference sequence). DNA of the CDR3: TGTGCCAGCAGCATTTCCGGGACGGGGCCCTACGAGCAGTACTTC. It is translated as CASSISGTGPYEQYF. Drawing the rest from reference TRBV5-4 and TRBJ2-7, the complete variable domain is ETGVTQSPTHLIKTRGQQVTLRCSSQSGHNTVSWYQQALGQGPQFIFQYYREEENGRGNFPPRFSGLQFPNYSSELNVNALELDDSALYLCASSISGTGPYEQYFGPGTRLTVT.

The chain is built from TRBV5-6 and TRBJ2-3; D gene unclear. Looked up from germline, CDR1 is SGHDT and CDR2 is YYEEEE. The CDR3 loop spans 16 amino acids. The V end was cut by 8 bases, the J end by 1 base, with 20 bases between. This chain's CDR3 is CASWTFQPTRTDTQYF. The DNA of the CDR3 is TGTGCCAGTTGGACCTTTCAACCTACTCGCACAGATACGCAGTATTTT.

V and J are TRBV15 and TRBJ1-2, with D unresolved. CDR3 length: 16 amino acids. Germline V lookup: CDR1 LNHNV, CDR2 YYDKDF (reference sequence). Trimming cost V 0 bases and J 3 bases, with 14 bases left between them. Written as DNA, the CDR3 is TGTGCCACCAGCAGAGATTGGGCGGGGAAGGACTATGGCTACACCTTC. Amino acid sequence: CATSRDWAGKDYGYTF.

This chain connects TRBV27 to TRBJ1-2; D is possibly TRBD1 (5 bases). CDR3 size: 15 residues. Germline CDR1 reads MNHEY; CDR2 reads SMNVEV (reference sequence). The ends were cut back, 3 bases at V and 5 bases at J, with 16 bases in the middle. The CDR3 DNA reads as TGTGCCAGCAGTTTTTCTGGCAGGGAGGATTATGGCTACACCTTC. Its translation is CASSFSGREDYGYTF.

The chain couples TRBV7-9 to TRBJ2-1; D unresolved. CDR3 size: 13 residues. V dropped 4 bases and J dropped 5 bases, with 9 bases sitting between them. Germline values: CDR1 SEHNR, CDR2 FQNEAQ (reference sequence). For the CDR3, the DNA is TGTGCCAGCAGCTACCTGGGAAACAATGAGCAGTTCTTC. Encoded protein: CASSYLGNNEQFF.

The genes are TRBV19 and TRBJ1-2; 7 positions match TRBD1. The CDR3 spans 16 residues. J lost 4 bases, V lost 5 bases, and 13 bases had no gene match. Germline V gene data show CDR1 as LNHDA and CDR2 as SQIVND (reference sequence). The CDR3 sequence: CASSPFDRVGAYGYTF. The CDR3 DNA follows: TGTGCCAGTAGTCCGTTCGACAGGGTCGGGGCCTATGGCTACACCTTC.

The chain is built from TRBV30 and TRBJ2-7; 8 nucleotides line up with TRBD1. J was trimmed by 6 bases and V by 2 bases; bases with no gene match: 6. CDR1 is GTSNPN and CDR2 is SVGIG in the germline V gene (reference sequence). The CDR3 length is 13 residues. The CDR3 reads CAWSLSGGREQYF. CDR3 nucleotides: TGTGCCTGGAGTCTATCAGGGGGCCGCGAGCAGTACTTC. The whole variable domain, remainder taken from reference TRBV30 and TRBJ2-7, is SQTIHQWPATLVQPVGSPLSLECTVEGTSNPNLYWYRQAAGRGLQLLFYSVGIGQISSEVPQNLSASRPQDRQFILSSKKLLLSDSGFYLCAWSLSGGREQYFGPGTRLTVT.

The genes are TRBV2 and TRBJ2-1; tentative D call: TRBD2 (6 bases). In germline, CDR1 is SNHLY, CDR2 FYNNEI. Trimming stripped 8 bases from V and 9 bases from J, with 20 bases between. The CDR3 runs to 14 residues. CDR3 bases: TGTGCCAGCCCCAGCGGGCCCATGCGAGTTGAGCAGTTCTTC. Its translation is CASPSGPMRVEQFF.

The rearrangement links TRBV7-9 to TRBJ1-5, with D perhaps TRBD1 (5 bases). The germline CDR1 and CDR2 sequences are SEHNR and FQNEAQ (reference sequence). Trimming removed 1 base at V and 0 bases at J, with 7 bases between. The CDR3 totals 15 residues. CDR3 loop: CASSLEGNSNQPQHF. The CDR3 DNA sequence: TGTGCCAGCAGCTTAGAGGGGAATAGCAATCAGCCCCAGCATTTT. The variable domain in full, completed from reference TRBV7-9 and TRBJ1-5, reads DTGVSQNPRHKITKRGQNVTFRCDPISEHNRLYWYRQTLGQGPEFLTYFQNEAQLEKSRLLSDRFSAERPKGSFSTLEIQRTEQGDSAMYLCASSLEGNSNQPQHFGDGTRLSIL.

Worth noting for this clone: The sample contains more than one DNA sequence encoding this CDR3. CDR3: CASSYRGFTDTQYF. CDR3 DNA: TGTGCCAGCAGTTACAGGGGTTTTACAGATACGCAGTATTTT. The rearrangement uses TRBV6-5 and TRBJ2-3; the D gene is possibly TRBD1 (5 bases). The V end was cut by 2 bases, the J end by 3 bases, with 9 bases between. The CDR3 loop spans 14 amino acids. CDR1 is MNHEY, CDR2 SVGAGI, per germline.

This chain uses TRBV13 with TRBJ2-3; 10 bases are shared with TRBD1. CDR1 is PRHDT and CDR2 is FYEKMQ in the germline V gene (reference sequence). V lost 5 bases, J lost 2 bases, and 13 bases stayed unmatched. This CDR3 contains 18 residues. CDR3: CASSHPHPGTGDTDTQYF. CDR3 nucleotides: TGTGCCAGCAGCCATCCTCACCCCGGGACAGGGGACACAGATACGCAGTATTTT.

The gene calls are TRBV27 and TRBJ1-5; no definite D call. Germline V CDR1 and CDR2: MNHEY, SMNVEV (reference sequence). The CDR3 spans 11 residues. Between the trimmed V and J ends, which lost 4 bases and 11 bases, there was a span of 9 bases. CDR3 in DNA: TGTGCCAGCAGTTACCCCCCGACCCAGCATTTT. This translates into CASSYPPTQHF.

The chain combines TRBV10-1 with TRBJ2-2; no reliable D call. V gave up 1 base and J gave up 5 bases, with 11 bases separating them. Germline-derived CDR1 and CDR2 are WNHNN and SYGVQD (reference sequence). The CDR3 is 15 amino acids. CDR3 in amino acids: CASSEFRIGTGELFF. The CDR3 DNA reads TGCGCCAGCAGTGAGTTCAGGATAGGAACCGGGGAGCTGTTTTTT.

The V call is TRBV7-9, the J call TRBJ2-6; D not resolved. V lost 4 bases and J 0 bases, leaving 10 bases between the germline ends. This CDR3 has 16 amino acids. Germline CDR1 reads SEHNR; CDR2 reads FQNEAQ (reference sequence). CDR3 residues: CASSYLTPSGANVLTF. In nucleotides, the CDR3 is TGTGCCAGCAGCTACCTGACACCCTCTGGGGCCAACGTCCTGACTTTC.

Here the CDR3 reads CASSQETGGDEKLFF. In nucleotides, the CDR3 is TGCGCCAGCAGCCAAGAAACAGGGGGAGATGAAAAACTGTTTTTT. The chain is built from TRBV4-1 and TRBJ1-4; 8 bases map to TRBD1. The CDR3 spans 15 residues. V gave up 0 bases and J gave up 6 bases; unmatched junction bases: 3. Per the germline V gene, CDR1 is MGHRA and CDR2 is YSYEKL.

This chain joins TRBV29-1 and TRBJ2-6, with D hard to call. Trimming took off 7 bases at V and 1 base at J, with 8 bases between the two ends. The CDR3 consists of 13 residues. Germline loops: CDR1 SQVTM, CDR2 ANQGSEA. The CDR3 loop is CSARWSGANVLTF. CDR3 DNA sequence: TGCAGCGCCCGATGGTCTGGGGCCAACGTCCTGACTTTC.

J is TRBJ2-2 and V is TRBV29-1, with D unresolved. V was cut by 2 bases and J by 2 bases, with 12 bases left in between. The CDR3 covers 15 residues. The V gene's germline CDR1 is SQVTM and CDR2 ANQGSEA. The CDR3: CSVELVTANTGELFF. In DNA form, the CDR3 reads TGCAGCGTTGAATTAGTCACCGCTAACACCGGGGAGCTGTTTTTT.

V and J are TRBV5-5 and TRBJ2-1; possibly TRBD2 for D (5 bases). This CDR3 has 16 amino acids. Trimming pared 0 bases from V and 4 bases from J, leaving 14 bases between. Germline V lookup: CDR1 SGHKS, CDR2 YYEKEE (reference sequence). The CDR3 region is CASSLGTQRSYNEQFF. The CDR3 bases are TGTGCCAGCAGCTTGGGTACCCAGCGGAGTTACAATGAGCAGTTCTTC. The whole variable domain, remainder taken from reference TRBV5-5 and TRBJ2-1, is DAGVTQSPTHLIKTRGQQVTLRCSPISGHKSVSWYQQVLGQGPQFIFQYYEKEERGRGNFPDRFSARQFPNYSSELNVNALLLGDSALYLCASSLGTQRSYNEQFFGPGTRLTVL.

As DNA, the CDR3 is TGTGCCAGCAGCTTAGATATAGGAAACACCGGGGAGCTGTTTTTT. This sequence encodes CASSLDIGNTGELFF. The chain employs TRBV7-9 and TRBJ2-2, with D unclear. From germline, CDR1 is SEHNR and CDR2 FQNEAQ (reference sequence). The CDR3 loop spans 15 amino acids. Trimming pared 1 base from V and 2 bases from J, leaving 8 bases between.

The chain has TRBV7-2 and TRBJ2-2, with 10 bases matching TRBD1. Germline V gives CDR1 SGHTA, CDR2 FQGNSA. Unmatched junction bases numbered 9, after V lost 5 bases and J lost 0 bases. The CDR3 covers 18 residues. The CDR3 loop is CASSPAGTGVSNTGELFF. CDR3 nucleotides: TGTGCCAGCAGCCCCGCCGGGACAGGGGTCTCGAACACCGGGGAGCTGTTTTTT. The full variable domain, rest sourced from reference TRBV7-2 and TRBJ2-2, is GAGVSQSPSNKVTEKGKDVELRCDPISGHTALYWYRQSLGQGLEFLIYFQGNSAPDKSGLPSDRFSAERTGGSVSTLTIQRTQQEDSAVYLCASSPAGTGVSNTGELFFGEGSRLTVL.

The rearrangement links TRBV14 to TRBJ2-1; 9 positions agree with TRBD2. From germline, CDR1 is SGHDN and CDR2 FVKESK. CDR3 length: 14 residues. The ends lost 4 bases at V and 8 bases at J; junction bases unmatched: 6. CDR3 DNA sequence: TGTGCCAGCAGCCTGGTAGCGGGAGATGATGAGCAGTTCTTC. Residues: CASSLVAGDDEQFF.

The genes are TRBV4-1 and TRBJ2-1, with 9 bases aligning to TRBD1. CDR3 length: 18 residues. V was clipped by 2 bases and J by 3 bases; unmatched bases: 11. Germline CDR1 is MGHRA and CDR2 is YSYEKL. CDR3 DNA: TGCGCCAGCAGCCAATCTATCCCGGGACAGGGCTTCTACAATGAGCAGTTCTTC. As protein: CASSQSIPGQGFYNEQFF.

This clone has only one observation. This sequence joins TRBV7-8 and TRBJ1-4; no firm D call. There are 15 residues in the CDR3. With 1 base removed from V and 0 bases from J, the gap between germline ends came to 6 bases. Germline loops: CDR1 SGHVS, CDR2 FQNEAQ. CDR3 in amino acids: CASSLEAATNEKLFF. The CDR3, as DNA: TGTGCCAGCAGCTTAGAGGCTGCAACTAATGAAAAACTGTTTTTT. Looking up the rest from reference TRBV7-8 and TRBJ1-4 gives the full variable domain: GAGVSQSPRYKVAKRGQDVALRCDPISGHVSLFWYQQALGQGPEFLTYFQNEAQLDKSGLPSDRFFAERPEGSVSTLKIQRTQQEDSAVYLCASSLEAATNEKLFFGSGTQLSVL.

CDR3 sequence (DNA): TGTGCCAGTAGTATGCGGCGGGGCACTGAAGCTTTCTTT. Protein product: CASSMRRGTEAFF. The chain uses TRBV19 and TRBJ1-1; D call uncertain. V was clipped by 3 bases and J by 4 bases, with 9 bases between them. The germline V gene has CDR1 LNHDA and CDR2 SQIVND (reference sequence). This CDR3 has 13 amino acids.

This chain joins TRBV7-2 and TRBJ2-5; TRBD2 agrees at 8 bases. The V gene's germline CDR1 is SGHTA and CDR2 FQGNSA. The V gene end was trimmed by 4 bases and the J gene end by 0 bases; junction bases not matched to a gene: 4. There are 15 residues in the CDR3. CDR3 bases: TGTGCCAGCAGCTCCTTAGCGGGGAACCAAGAGACCCAGTACTTC. Its protein product is CASSSLAGNQETQYF.